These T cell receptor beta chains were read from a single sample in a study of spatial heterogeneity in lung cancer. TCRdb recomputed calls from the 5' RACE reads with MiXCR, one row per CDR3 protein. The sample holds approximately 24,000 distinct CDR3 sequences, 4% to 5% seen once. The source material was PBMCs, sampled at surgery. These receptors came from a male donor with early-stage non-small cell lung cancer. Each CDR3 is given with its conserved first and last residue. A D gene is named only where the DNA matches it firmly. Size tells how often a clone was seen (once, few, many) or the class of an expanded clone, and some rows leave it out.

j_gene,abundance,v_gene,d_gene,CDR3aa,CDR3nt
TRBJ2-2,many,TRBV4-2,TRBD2,CASSQEIAGNTGELFF,TGTGCCAGCAGCCAAGAGATAGCGGGTAACACCGGGGAGCTGTTTTTT
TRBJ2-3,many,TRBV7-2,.,CASSPGWAADTQYF,TGTGCCAGCAGCCCCGGCTGGGCCGCAGATACGCAGTATTTT
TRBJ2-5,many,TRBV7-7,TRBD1,CASSSTGTQETQYF,TGTGCTAGCAGCTCGACAGGGACCCAAGAGACCCAGTACTTC
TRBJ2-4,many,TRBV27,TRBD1,CASSGTGSNIQYF,TGTGCCAGCTCCGGGACAGGATCAAACATTCAGTACTTC
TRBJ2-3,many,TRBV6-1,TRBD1,CASSTGVPPDTQYF,TGTGCCAGCAGTACAGGGGTCCCCCCAGATACGCAGTATTTT
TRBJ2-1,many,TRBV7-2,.,CASSLDSLGQFF,TGTGCCAGCAGCTTAGACTCGCTCGGGCAGTTCTTC
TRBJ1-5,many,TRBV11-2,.,CASSHNSASNQPQHF,TGTGCCAGCAGCCATAACTCGGCTAGCAATCAGCCCCAGCATTTT
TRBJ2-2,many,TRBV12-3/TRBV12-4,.,CASSFGGNTGELFF,TGTGCCAGCAGTTTTGGGGGGAACACCGGGGAGCTGTTTTTT
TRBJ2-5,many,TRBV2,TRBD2,CASIGGGGQETQYF,TGTGCCAGCATCGGGGGGGGCGGCCAAGAGACCCAGTACTTC
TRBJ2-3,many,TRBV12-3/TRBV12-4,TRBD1,CASSLDRADTQYF,TGTGCCAGCAGTTTGGACAGGGCCGATACGCAGTATTTT
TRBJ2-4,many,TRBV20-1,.,CSASPRERGNIQYF,TGCAGTGCTAGTCCCAGGGAGAGAGGAAACATTCAGTACTTC
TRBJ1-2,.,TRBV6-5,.,CASRTGNYGYTF,TGTGCCAGCCGGACGGGAAACTATGGCTACACCTTC
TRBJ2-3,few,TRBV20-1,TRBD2,CSARKRGGRGDTQYF,TGCAGTGCTCGGAAACGGGGGGGGCGCGGGGATACGCAGTATTTT
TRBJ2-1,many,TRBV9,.,CASSPRLVTEQFF,TGTGCCAGCAGCCCACGACTAGTAACTGAGCAGTTCTTC
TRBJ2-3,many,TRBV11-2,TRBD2,CASRRGRGGLFGTDTQYF,TGTGCCAGCAGAAGAGGGCGGGGGGGGCTATTTGGCACAGATACGCAGTATTTT
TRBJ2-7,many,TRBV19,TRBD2,CATERERYEQYF,TGTGCCACCGAGCGGGAGCGCTACGAGCAGTACTTC
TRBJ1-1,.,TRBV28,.,CASSLIVRDEAFF,TGTGCCAGCAGTTTAATCGTCAGGGACGAAGCTTTCTTT